The sequence of this T cell receptor beta chain was determined in a study of CD8+ T cells in alopecia areata. About the research overall: Treatment comprised oral tofacitinib, 5 to 10 mg twice daily, in treated patients. Tofacitinib lasted 6 to 18 months, then 6 months off drug.

Treatment here: oral pan-JAK inhibitor, 5-10 mg twice daily. Lesional scalp tissue (obtained by punch biopsy) and peripheral blood were collected from alopecia areata patients. Study observations and caveats: There were many expanded lesional clones persisting in scalp and blood during tofacitinib.

RNA was isolated and reverse transcribed to cDNA, the sequencing template. Only in-frame clones appear in the TCRdb table, and some are missing; sequencing was by immunoSEQ multiplex PCR. The sample records 200,000 or so clones, 58% being singletons. Of note for this clone: Antigen specificity is unknown.

The V gene's germline CDR1 is SGHDN and CDR2 FVKESK. Trimming cost V 4 bases and J 8 bases, with 15 bases left between them. This CDR3 spans 14 amino acids. The chain uses TRBV14 and TRBJ2-4; TRBD2 is a possible D gene (6 bases). The source material was CD4+ T cells sorted from blood, sampled at week 24, from a patient treated with tofacitinib. The receptor was derived from a human donor with alopecia areata. The CDR3 DNA is TGTGCCAGCAGCCCCATAGGCGGGACTGACATTCAGTACTTC. Translation gives CASSPIGGTDIQYF.